This T cell receptor beta chain was documented in a study of metastatic and nonmetastatic thyroid tumors. Across the study: Patients with malignant and benign thyroid disease provided blood and tumor or nodule tissue, whose repertoires were compared. Overall study findings and caveats: When malignant thyroid tumors were compared with benign nodules, TCR beta diversity was reportedly significantly higher in the malignant tumors. This held in both blood and tumor samples.

Patients were all untreated before their thyroid surgery. This CDR3 region has 15 residues. The germline V gene encodes CDR1 MRHNA and CDR2 SNTAGT. V shed 6 bases and J 1 base; nucleotides not matched to a gene: 4. In the source study's methods: Researchers built a distant-metastasis classifier for papillary thyroid cancer that drew on CDR3 differences across clinicopathological groups. MiXCR was used by TCRdb to re-call the PCR reads. What appears here as the V and J calls and clone size reflects TCRdb's work, not the paper's. The sample carries 11,000 to 15,000 clones, 12% recorded once. This clone was found many times. Its cognate antigen is unknown.

V usage is TRBV6-4 and J usage is TRBJ2-3; TRBD1 agrees at 10 bases. The TCR sequence derives from a female donor with papillary thyroid cancer or a benign thyroid nodule (not recorded which). Some clones in this sample may be carry-over from other donors' samples. The sequenced sample consisted of blood. The CDR3 DNA is TGTGCCAGCAGCTCCGGGACAGGGGGCACAGATACGCAGTATTTT. Its protein is CASSSGTGGTDTQYF.